The T cell receptor beta chain described here comes from a study of cytomegalovirus exposure and HLA in healthy donors. The study, taken as a whole, reports: A later analysis found that most CMV-associated TCR beta chains appeared HLA-restricted.

Primers: 60 Vbeta forward and 13 Jbeta reverse. Profiling relied on immunoSEQ multiplex PCR, and the TCRdb table lists in-frame clones only, not all of them. Among some 200,000 clones listed, about 79% were seen once. The germline CDR1 and CDR2 sequences are LGHNA and YSLEER. Losses at the gene ends were 4 bases for V and 4 bases for J; bases not matched to a gene: 6. The length of the CDR3 is 16 residues. In its sample, this clone was seen a few times. What it recognizes is unknown. The sequenced material came from PBMCs. The rearrangement links TRBV4-3 to TRBJ2-3; 12 nucleotides match TRBD1. The source of this sequence is a woman in her 50s in good health and CMV-seronegative. The chain's CDR3 is CASSPSGTGGADTQYF. The CDR3 coding sequence is TGCGCCAGCAGCCCGTCCGGGACAGGGGGCGCAGATACGCAGTATTTT.